This T cell receptor beta chain came from a study of Graves' ophthalmopathy and Graves' hyperthyroidism. Looking at the study overall: At initial diagnosis, peripheral blood was obtained, and this preceded any treatment.

General observations from the study: Most clonotypes expanded in thyroid above 0.001 frequency were present in blood too.

Germline assignment: CDR1 ENHRY and CDR2 SYGVKD. CDR3 length: 16 residues. V gave up 0 bases and J gave up 8 bases, with 19 bases separating them. From RNA, the CDR3 regions of TCR beta chains were amplified and sequenced. First-round RT-PCR with HTBI primers preceded a second-round multiplex PCR. A single record per CDR3 protein comes from TCRdb applying MiXCR to the multiplex PCR reads. Of around 600,000 distinct CDR3 sequences detected, under 50% appear once; the ten largest clones hold more than 2.5%. Someone took the PBMCs out of around 10 ml of fresh peripheral blood. This clonotype was detected many times. The antigen remains unidentified.

The sequence derives from an adult man with Graves' ophthalmopathy. Material: peripheral blood. This sequence joins TRBV10-3 and TRBJ1-2; TRBD1 is a possible D gene (5 bases). The CDR3 nucleotides read TGTGCCATCAGTGAGTCGACCAAACCCGGGGCTACAGGCTACACCTTC. This gives the protein CAISESTKPGATGYTF.